The 30 T cell receptor beta chains reported below all come from one sample, sequenced in a study of cytomegalovirus exposure and HLA in healthy donors. Produced via immunoSEQ multiplex PCR; TCRdb's table is partial and in-frame only. The data contain roughly 75,000 clones, approximately 93% of them singletons. Sequencing used PBMCs. These receptors all come from a man between 18 and 29 years old in good health and CMV-seropositive.

This chain joins TRBV29-1 and TRBJ1-1; D is ambiguous. Germline V lookup: CDR1 SQVTM, CDR2 ANQGSEA. Between the trimmed V and J ends, which lost 3 bases and 1 base, there was a span of 9 bases. CDR3 length: 13 residues. The CDR3, as DNA: TGCAGCGTTGATTTGGAGGGGAACACTGAAGCTTTCTTT. Amino acid sequence: CSVDLEGNTEAFF.

The chain has TRBV27 and TRBJ2-7; 11 bases fit TRBD1. The trim removed 5 bases at V and 0 bases at J, leaving 3 bases unmatched. The CDR3 has 15 amino acids. Germline lookup yields CDR1 MNHEY and CDR2 SMNVEV (reference sequence). The DNA for the CDR3 is TGTGCCAGCAGTCCCGGACAGGGGGCCTCCTACGAGCAGTACTTC. Translated: CASSPGQGASYEQYF.

The DNA for the CDR3 is TGTGCCAGCAGCTTGGGAGACAGTGTCCACGAGCAGTACTTC. This encodes CASSLGDSVHEQYF. The rearrangement links TRBV5-6 to TRBJ2-7, with D tentatively TRBD1 (5 bases). The CDR3 has 14 amino acids. Germline CDR1 is SGHDT and CDR2 is YYEEEE. V dropped 0 bases and J dropped 5 bases, with 12 bases sitting between them.

The table lists this clone with a count of one. The rearrangement uses TRBV28 and TRBJ2-7; D ambiguous. The V and J ends lost 5 bases and 7 bases respectively, with 12 bases between them. CDR3 length: 12 residues. Germline loops: CDR1 MDHEN, CDR2 SYDVKM. CDR3 region: CASSTGLVEQYF. DNA of the CDR3: TGTGCCAGCAGTACTGGCCTAGTGGAGCAGTACTTC.

J is TRBJ2-3 and V is TRBV5-1; D is possibly TRBD2 (5 bases). Deletions cut 3 bases from V and 3 bases from J, with 8 bases between. The V gene's germline CDR1 is SGHRS and CDR2 YFSETQ. The CDR3 is 13 amino acids. The CDR3 spells CASSSDLTDTQYF. In DNA, the CDR3 is TGCGCCAGCAGCTCGGACTTGACAGATACGCAGTATTTT.

The rearrangement joins TRBV2 to TRBJ2-2; the D is unclear. Germline CDR1 SNHLY, CDR2 FYNNEI. The CDR3 covers 14 residues. The V and J ends lost 6 bases and 3 bases respectively, with 11 bases between them. The CDR3 nucleotides are TGTGCCAGCAGCCGCGACACCTACACCGGGGAGCTGTTTTTT. The encoded protein is CASSRDTYTGELFF.

A single count supports this clone. The V gene is TRBV2, the J gene TRBJ2-5; D may be TRBD2 (5 bases). The V gene lost 10 bases and the J gene lost 2 bases, with 11 bases spanning the gap. The CDR3 contains 12 residues. Per germline, CDR1 SNHLY and CDR2 FYNNEI. The CDR3 sequence is CAILGEQETQYF. The CDR3 DNA reads as TGTGCCATCCTCGGGGAGCAAGAGACCCAGTACTTC. The full variable domain, rest sourced from reference TRBV2 and TRBJ2-5, is EPEVTQTPSHQVTQMGQEVILRCVPISNHLYFYWYRQILGQKVEFLVSFYNNEISEKSEIFDDQFSVERPDGSNFTLKIRSTKLEDSAMYFCAILGEQETQYFGPGTRLLVL.

The J gene is TRBJ1-5, the V gene TRBV6-1, with TRBD1 identical over 10 bases. V lost 7 bases to trimming and J lost 5 bases; unmatched junction nucleotides: 8. The CDR3 loop spans 15 amino acids. Germline-derived CDR1 and CDR2 are MNHNS and SASEGT. The CDR3, as DNA: TGTGCCAGCACGCGGGACAGGGGACCGGATCAGCCCCAGCATTTT. It encodes CASTRDRGPDQPQHF.

This clone was detected once. The rearrangement uses TRBV6-5 and TRBJ1-1, with a possible D match to TRBD1 (5 bases). CDR3 length equals 13 residues. V was cut by 5 bases and J by 5 bases, with 12 bases left in between. CDR1 MNHEY and CDR2 SVGAGI come from the germline V gene. The CDR3: CASSPPGGTEAFF. CDR3 in DNA: TGTGCCAGCAGTCCGCCGGGGGGGACTGAAGCTTTCTTT.

This rearrangement joins TRBV4-2 to TRBJ2-2, with TRBD2 matching 10 bases. After removal of 0 bases from V and 5 bases from J, the junction contained 3 bases not matched to a gene. The CDR3 has 16 amino acids. CDR1 and CDR2 from the germline V gene are LGHNA and YNFKEQ. The CDR3 bases are TGTGCCAGCAGCCAAGACCCAGCGGGGGGGACCGGGGAGCTGTTTTTT. It translates to CASSQDPAGGTGELFF.

The chain has TRBV7-2 and TRBJ2-1; D perhaps matches TRBD2 (5 bases). V lost 8 bases, J lost 0 bases, and 11 bases lay in between. This CDR3 contains 14 residues. Germline loops: CDR1 SGHTA, CDR2 FQGNSA. Here the CDR3 DNA reads TGTGCCAGCCGGCCGGGGAGCTCCTACAATGAGCAGTTCTTC. Translation: CASRPGSSYNEQFF. Together with reference TRBV7-2 and TRBJ2-1, the CDR3 gives the full variable domain: GAGVSQSPSNKVTEKGKDVELRCDPISGHTALYWYRQSLGQGLEFLIYFQGNSAPDKSGLPSDRFSAERTGGSVSTLTIQRTQQEDSAVYLCASRPGSSYNEQFFGPGTRLTVL.

The chain joins TRBV28 to TRBJ2-1; 7 bases match TRBD1. The V segment lost 2 bases and the J segment 3 bases; nucleotides outside the gene matches: 13. This CDR3 has 18 amino acids. CDR1 is MDHEN and CDR2 is SYDVKM in the germline V gene. CDR3 coding DNA: TGTGCCAGCAGTTTAGAAACAGTCTCCGGGACAGACTACAATGAGCAGTTCTTC. Translation gives CASSLETVSGTDYNEQFF.

The rearrangement joins TRBV2 to TRBJ2-5; tentatively, D is TRBD1 (7 bases). Trimming removed 5 bases at V and 5 bases at J, with 15 bases between. The CDR3 consists of 14 residues. The germline CDR1 and CDR2 sequences are SNHLY and FYNNEI. The CDR3 spells CASSSMTGRETQYF. The CDR3 DNA is TGTGCCAGCAGTTCCATGACAGGGAGGGAGACCCAGTACTTC.

The J gene is TRBJ2-1, the V gene TRBV4-1, with D tentatively TRBD2 (5 bases). The CDR3 is 15 amino acids. Germline V gene data show CDR1 as MGHRA and CDR2 as YSYEKL. Trimming cost V 0 bases and J 5 bases, with 11 bases left between them. Here the CDR3 DNA reads TGCGCCAGCAGCCAAGATCAAGGACTGAACAATGAGCAGTTCTTC. It encodes CASSQDQGLNNEQFF.

This clone was found once. The chain links TRBV19 to TRBJ1-5, with a tentative D call TRBD1 (5 bases). The CDR3 sequence is 16 residues long. Germline assignment: CDR1 LNHDA and CDR2 SQIVND (reference sequence). Trimming shortened V by 6 bases and J by 5 bases, and 20 bases separated the two germline ends. CDR3 nucleotides: TGTGCCAGTAGCAACGGGCCTACCAGGGCCCATCAGCCCCAGCATTTT. Protein: CASSNGPTRAHQPQHF.

The chain carries TRBV25-1 and TRBJ1-2; 9 nucleotides line up with TRBD1. The J segment lost 2 bases and the V segment lost 4 bases, leaving 2 bases of the junction unmatched. Germline V CDR1 and CDR2: MGHDK, SYGVNS. There are 14 residues in the CDR3. The CDR3 reads CASSGGQGNYGYTF. CDR3 nucleotide sequence: TGTGCCAGCAGTGGTGGACAGGGGAACTATGGCTACACCTTC.

The gene calls are TRBV12-5 and TRBJ2-3; D not resolved. CDR1 is LGHNT and CDR2 is FRNRAP in the germline V gene. With 3 bases removed from V and 5 bases from J, the gap between germline ends came to 15 bases. This CDR3 spans 15 amino acids. The CDR3 nucleotides read TGTGCTAGTGGTTTAGCCCAAAAACCGGGAGATACGCAGTATTTT. This sequence encodes CASGLAQKPGDTQYF.

The chain recombines TRBV5-5 with TRBJ1-2, with 7 nucleotides matching TRBD1. V was pared by 5 bases and J by 5 bases, with 6 bases of the junction left unmatched. The CDR3 is made up of 13 amino acids. From germline, CDR1 is SGHKS and CDR2 YYEKEE (reference sequence). CDR3 sequence: CASREGGKYGYTF. The CDR3 DNA reads TGTGCCAGCAGGGAAGGGGGCAAGTATGGCTACACCTTC. The variable domain in full, with the rest retrieved from reference TRBV5-5 and TRBJ1-2, is DAGVTQSPTHLIKTRGQQVTLRCSPISGHKSVSWYQQVLGQGPQFIFQYYEKEERGRGNFPDRFSARQFPNYSSELNVNALLLGDSALYLCASREGGKYGYTFGSGTRLTVV.

The rearrangement joins TRBV5-1 to TRBJ2-7, with TRBD2 as a possible D gene (6 bases). Trimming pared 4 bases from V and 4 bases from J, leaving 15 bases between. The germline CDR1 and CDR2 sequences are SGHRS and YFSETQ. This CDR3 is built from 14 residues. DNA for the CDR3: TGCGCCAGCAGCCCCGGGGGTAGTGGATACGAGCAGTACTTC. The encoded protein is CASSPGGSGYEQYF.

CDR3 amino acids: CASREDEGIQYF. The CDR3 region has the DNA TGCGCCAGCAGGGAGGACGAGGGCATTCAGTACTTC. The chain recombines TRBV5-1 with TRBJ2-4, with D possibly TRBD2 on 5 matching bases. The germline CDR1 and CDR2 sequences are SGHRS and YFSETQ. CDR3 size: 12 residues. The V end was cut by 5 bases, the J end by 9 bases, with 12 bases between.

This chain connects TRBV4-1 to TRBJ2-3, with TRBD1 matching 9 bases. The length of the CDR3 is 15 residues. Looked up from germline, CDR1 is MGHRA and CDR2 is YSYEKL. J gave up 6 bases and V 1 base, and 5 bases lay outside the gene matches. The CDR3: CASSQVGTGFDTQYF. The CDR3 DNA reads as TGCGCCAGCAGCCAAGTAGGGACAGGGTTCGATACGCAGTATTTT.

The chain recombines TRBV19 with TRBJ2-7; tentatively, D is TRBD1 (6 bases). The germline V and J ends were trimmed by 8 bases and 0 bases, with 11 bases remaining between them. This CDR3 has 13 residues. Germline CDR1 LNHDA, CDR2 SQIVND (reference sequence). CDR3 in amino acids: CASRGQLSYEQYF. The CDR3, as DNA: TGTGCCAGTCGCGGACAGCTCTCCTACGAGCAGTACTTC.

J is TRBJ1-6 and V is TRBV2; D is undetermined. V lost 6 bases and J lost 0, with 12 bases in between. The CDR3 is 16 amino acids. Germline-derived CDR1 and CDR2 are SNHLY and FYNNEI. CDR3 coding DNA: TGTGCCAGCAGCTCTGGACTGAGCTCCTATAATTCACCCCTCCACTTT. Amino acid sequence: CASSSGLSSYNSPLHF.

This clone was found once. The chain uses TRBV18 and TRBJ2-7; 10 bases fit TRBD1. The CDR3 is 15 amino acids. The V gene's germline CDR1 is KGHSH and CDR2 LQKENI. Trimming removed 4 bases from V and 4 bases from J; junction bases left unmatched: 7. CDR3 in DNA: TGTGCCAGCTCACTTCCCGGGACAGGGGTGTACGAGCAGTACTTC. Translation: CASSLPGTGVYEQYF.

The gene calls are TRBV7-8 and TRBJ2-1, with 13 bases aligning to TRBD2. The CDR3 contains 14 residues. Germline loops: CDR1 SGHVS, CDR2 FQNEAQ. V dropped 3 bases and J dropped 7; count of bases not matched to a gene: 0. CDR3 sequence (DNA): TGTGCCAGCAGCTTGACTAGCGGGGGGAATGAGCAGTTCTTC. Its translation is CASSLTSGGNEQFF. Filled out from reference TRBV7-8 and TRBJ2-1, the complete variable domain reads GAGVSQSPRYKVAKRGQDVALRCDPISGHVSLFWYQQALGQGPEFLTYFQNEAQLDKSGLPSDRFFAERPEGSVSTLKIQRTQQEDSAVYLCASSLTSGGNEQFFGPGTRLTVL.

The V gene is TRBV7-2, the J gene TRBJ2-3; TRBD2 is a possible D gene (6 bases). Germline-derived CDR1 and CDR2 are SGHTA and FQGNSA. V was cut by 3 bases and J by 1 base, with 8 bases left in between. The CDR3 has 14 amino acids. CDR3 amino acids: CASSLTGGTDTQYF. The CDR3 DNA follows: TGTGCCAGCAGCTTGACGGGGGGCACAGATACGCAGTATTTT.

This chain links TRBV5-5 with TRBJ1-2; 9 nucleotides align to TRBD1. Losses at the gene ends were 4 bases for V and 4 bases for J; bases not matched to a gene: 11. The CDR3 runs to 16 residues. The germline V gene encodes CDR1 SGHKS and CDR2 YYEKEE (reference sequence). CDR3 nucleotides: TGTGCCAGCAGCCCCCGCCACGACAGGGGGAGCTATGGCTACACCTTC. It encodes CASSPRHDRGSYGYTF.

The chain links TRBV6-1 to TRBJ1-5; 7 positions match TRBD1. The CDR3 has 15 residues. V lost 6 bases and J lost 0; bases outside the gene matches: 5. The germline V gene has CDR1 MNHNS and CDR2 SASEGT. The CDR3 sequence is CASRAGGYSNQPQHF. The CDR3, as DNA: TGTGCCAGCAGGGCAGGGGGGTATAGCAATCAGCCCCAGCATTTT.

The CDR3 DNA follows: TGTGCCAGCGGAGGACAGTCAGGGGAGCTGTTTTTT. As protein: CASGGQSGELFF. J is TRBJ2-2 and V is TRBV2, with TRBD1 as a possible D gene (6 bases). The CDR3 spans 12 residues. Germline-derived CDR1 and CDR2 are SNHLY and FYNNEI. With 8 bases removed from V and 8 bases from J, the gap between germline ends came to 12 bases.

Note on this clone: This sample includes further DNA sequences coding for the same CDR3. This chain uses TRBV10-1 with TRBJ1-1, with D hard to call. The V end was cut by 3 bases, the J end by 1 base, with 3 bases between. In germline, CDR1 is WNHNN, CDR2 SYGVQD (reference sequence). The CDR3 sequence is 12 residues long. The CDR3 loop is CASSDQNTEAFF. CDR3 in DNA: TGCGCCAGCAGTGACCAGAACACTGAAGCTTTCTTT.